This T cell receptor beta chain was identified during a study of OX40 agonist ivuxolimab in advanced cancers. Study results and caveats: Among the lowest peripheral clonal expansion occurred in 0.1-3.0 mg/kg partial responders. The authors did not determine the antigen specificity of the expanded peripheral T cells.

To note about this clone: What it binds is unknown.

The CDR3 runs to 15 residues. Germline trimming cut 10 bases from V and 3 bases from J; bases unmatched to any gene: 12. Per the germline V gene, CDR1 is ENHRY and CDR2 is SYGVKD. Measured with immunoSEQ multiplex PCR; TCRdb has only the in-frame clones, and not every one. The sample contains 50,000 to 70,000 clones, about 89% of which appear only once. Sequenced here: CD4+ or CD8+ T cells sorted from blood, sampled in a trial of the OX40 agonist ivuxolimab. This chain links TRBV10-3 with TRBJ2-7; 10 bases are a match to TRBD1. This clonotype originated in an adult with an advanced solid tumor such as melanoma, head and neck, liver or kidney cancer. The CDR3 bases are TGTGCCACAGGAGGGACGACAGGGGGCAGCTACGAGCAGTACTTC. This codes for CATGGTTGGSYEQYF.